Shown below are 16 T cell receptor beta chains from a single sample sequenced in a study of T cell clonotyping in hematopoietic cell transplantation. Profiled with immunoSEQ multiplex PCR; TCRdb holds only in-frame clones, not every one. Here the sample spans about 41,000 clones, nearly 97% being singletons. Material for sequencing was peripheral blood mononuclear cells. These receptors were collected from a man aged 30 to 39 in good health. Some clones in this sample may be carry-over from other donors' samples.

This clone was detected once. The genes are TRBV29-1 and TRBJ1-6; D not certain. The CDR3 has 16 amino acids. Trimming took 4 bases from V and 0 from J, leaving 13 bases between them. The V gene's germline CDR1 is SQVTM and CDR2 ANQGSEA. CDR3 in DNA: TGCAGCGTTGCGGGCGACACAAGCTCCTATAATTCACCCCTCCACTTT. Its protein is CSVAGDTSSYNSPLHF.

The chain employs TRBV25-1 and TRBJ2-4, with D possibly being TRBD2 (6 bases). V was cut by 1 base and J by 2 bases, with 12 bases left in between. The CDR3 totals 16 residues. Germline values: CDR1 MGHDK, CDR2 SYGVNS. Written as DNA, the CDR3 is TGTGCCAGCAGTGAATTGGACGGGGGAACCAAAAACATTCAGTACTTC. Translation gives CASSELDGGTKNIQYF. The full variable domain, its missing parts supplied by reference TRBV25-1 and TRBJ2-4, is EADIYQTPRYLVIGTGKKITLECSQTMGHDKMYWYQQDPGMELHLIHYSYGVNSTEKGDLSSESTVSRIRTEHFPLTLESARPSHTSQYLCASSELDGGTKNIQYFGAGTRLSVL.

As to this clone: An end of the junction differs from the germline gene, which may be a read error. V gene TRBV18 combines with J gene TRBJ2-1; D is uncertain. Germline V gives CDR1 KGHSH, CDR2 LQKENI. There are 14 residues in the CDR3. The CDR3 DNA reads TGTGCCAGCTCCCCCGTGGGCTCCTCCAATGAGCAGTTCTTC. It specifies CASSPVGSSNEQFF.

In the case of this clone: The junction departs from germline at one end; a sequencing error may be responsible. Here the CDR3 DNA reads TGTGCTAGCAGTAACGGGGGGTACAATGAGCAGTTCTTC. This translates into CASSNGGYNEQFF. The chain uses TRBV7-7 and TRBJ2-1, with 7 bases matching TRBD2. CDR3 length equals 13 residues. Germline V gene data show CDR1 as SSHAT and CDR2 as FNYEAQ (reference sequence).

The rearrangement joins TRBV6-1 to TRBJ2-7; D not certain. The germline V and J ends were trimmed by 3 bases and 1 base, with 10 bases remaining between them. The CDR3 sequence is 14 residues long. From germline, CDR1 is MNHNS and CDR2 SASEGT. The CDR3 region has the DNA TGTGCCAGCAGTGACCGGGCAGGATCCTACGAGCAGTACTTC. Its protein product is CASSDRAGSYEQYF.

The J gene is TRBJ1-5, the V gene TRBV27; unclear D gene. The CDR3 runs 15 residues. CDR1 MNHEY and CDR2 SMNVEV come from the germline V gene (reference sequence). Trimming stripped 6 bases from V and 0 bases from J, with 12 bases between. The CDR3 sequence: CASSSGVNSNQPQHF. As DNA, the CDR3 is TGTGCCAGCAGCAGTGGGGTAAATAGCAATCAGCCCCAGCATTTT.

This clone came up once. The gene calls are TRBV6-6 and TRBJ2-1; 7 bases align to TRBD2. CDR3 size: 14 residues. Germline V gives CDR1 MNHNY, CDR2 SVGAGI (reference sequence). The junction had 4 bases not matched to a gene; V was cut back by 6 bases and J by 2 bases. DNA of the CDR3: TGTGCCAGCAGGACTAGCAACGCCTACAATGAGCAGTTCTTC. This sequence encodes CASRTSNAYNEQFF.

CDR3 sequence: CASSPSEDRVTQPQHF. The CDR3 coding sequence is TGTGCCAGCAGCCCCTCGGAGGACAGAGTAACTCAGCCCCAGCATTTT. V usage is TRBV5-6 and J usage is TRBJ1-5, with D tentatively TRBD1 (6 bases). The germline V gene encodes CDR1 SGHDT and CDR2 YYEEEE. The CDR3 length is 16 residues. Trimming took 4 bases from V and 6 from J, leaving 20 bases between them.

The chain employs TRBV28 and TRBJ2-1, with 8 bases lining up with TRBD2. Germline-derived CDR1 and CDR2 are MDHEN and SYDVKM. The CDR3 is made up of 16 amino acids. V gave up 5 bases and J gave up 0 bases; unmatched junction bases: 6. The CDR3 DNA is TGTGCCAGCAGTCCGGCCGGGACTAGCTCCTACAATGAGCAGTTCTTC. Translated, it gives CASSPAGTSSYNEQFF.

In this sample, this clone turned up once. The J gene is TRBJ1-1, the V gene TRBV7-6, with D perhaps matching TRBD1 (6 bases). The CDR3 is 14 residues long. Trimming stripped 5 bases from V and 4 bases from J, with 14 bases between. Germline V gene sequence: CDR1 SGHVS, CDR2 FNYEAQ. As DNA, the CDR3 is TGTGCCAGCAGCCCGAACTTACAGGGCACTGAAGCTTTCTTT. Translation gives CASSPNLQGTEAFF.

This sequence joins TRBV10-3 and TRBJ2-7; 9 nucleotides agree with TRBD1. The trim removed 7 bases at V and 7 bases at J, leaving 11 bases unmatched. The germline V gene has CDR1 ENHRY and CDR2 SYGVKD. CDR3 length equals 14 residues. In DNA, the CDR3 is TGTGCCATCAACCCGGGACAGGGAGGTCGGGAGCAGTACTTC. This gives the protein CAINPGQGGREQYF.

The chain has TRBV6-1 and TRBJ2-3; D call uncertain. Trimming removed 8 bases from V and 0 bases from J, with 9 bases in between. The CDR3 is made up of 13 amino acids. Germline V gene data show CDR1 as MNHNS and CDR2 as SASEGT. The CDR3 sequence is CASVLTSTDTQYF. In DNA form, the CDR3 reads TGTGCCAGCGTCCTGACCAGCACAGATACGCAGTATTTT.

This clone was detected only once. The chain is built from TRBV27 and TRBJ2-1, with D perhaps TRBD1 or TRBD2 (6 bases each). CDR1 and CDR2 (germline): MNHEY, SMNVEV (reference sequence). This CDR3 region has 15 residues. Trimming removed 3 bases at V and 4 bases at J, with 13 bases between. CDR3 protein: CASSLVGGRYNEQFF. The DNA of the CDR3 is TGTGCCAGCAGTTTGGTTGGGGGGCGTTACAATGAGCAGTTCTTC.

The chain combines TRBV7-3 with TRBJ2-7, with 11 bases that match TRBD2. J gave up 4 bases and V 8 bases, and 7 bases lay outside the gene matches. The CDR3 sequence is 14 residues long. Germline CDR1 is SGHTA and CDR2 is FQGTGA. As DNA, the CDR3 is TGTGCCAGCGTACTAGCGGGGGCTAATTACGAGCAGTACTTC. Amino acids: CASVLAGANYEQYF.

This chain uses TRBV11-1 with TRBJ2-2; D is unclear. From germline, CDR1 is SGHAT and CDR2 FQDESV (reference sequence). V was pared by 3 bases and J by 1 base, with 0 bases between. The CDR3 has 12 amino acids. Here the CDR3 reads CASSLNTGELFF. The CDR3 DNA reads TGTGCCAGCAGCTTGAACACCGGGGAGCTGTTTTTT.

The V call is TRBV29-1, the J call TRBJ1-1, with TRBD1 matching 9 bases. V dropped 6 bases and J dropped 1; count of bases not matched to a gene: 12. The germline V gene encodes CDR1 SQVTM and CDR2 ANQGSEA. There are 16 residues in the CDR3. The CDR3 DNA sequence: TGCAGCGTCCGAACTTACAGGGGGCCCTCGAACACTGAAGCTTTCTTT. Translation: CSVRTYRGPSNTEAFF.